This T cell receptor (beta chain) is drawn from a study of T-cell memory formation after mild COVID-19. One entry per CDR3 protein results from TCRdb running MiXCR on the 5' RACE reads. This table has 65,000 to 90,000 distinct CDR3 sequences, about 14% appearing once. Germline loops: CDR1 SGDLS, CDR2 YYNGEE. CDR3 length: 16 amino acids. V gave up 3 bases and J gave up 5 bases; unmatched junction bases: 11. The clonotype originates from an adult woman who had mild COVID-19 (a few samples of this study predate the infection). Cell type and time point are not known. Sequenced material: PBMCs or a T cell subset sorted from them (not recorded which). V usage is TRBV9 and J usage is TRBJ2-1, with 7 bases matching TRBD2. CDR3 DNA: TGTGCCAGCAGCGGTCTAGCGGATCAACATCACAATGAGCAGTTCTTC. Amino acid sequence: CASSGLADQHHNEQFF.